The 2 T cell receptor beta chains presented below share a single source sample, sequenced in a study of blood T cells in healthy people across ages. Primed by a sample-barcoded 5' primer and a J-beta primer mix, a second PCR proceeded for about 6 to 12 cycles. From the 5' RACE reads, TCRdb called clonotypes with MiXCR, one entry per CDR3 protein. The sample includes approximately 1,000,000 distinct CDR3 sequences, more than 30% seen only once; the top ten take around 13%. Sequenced: blood. Every receptor here comes from a man in his late teens or twenties in good health.

About this clonotype: A read error may be the cause here, since a much bigger clone is one base away. V gene TRBV25-1 combines with J gene TRBJ2-1; the D gene could be TRBD1 or TRBD2 (6 bases each). CDR1 and CDR2 from the germline V gene are MGHDK and SYGVNS. The CDR3 contains 14 residues. CDR3: CASSDGGSYNEQLF. For the CDR3, the DNA is TGTGCCAGCAGTGACGGGGGCTCCTACAATGAGCAGTTATTC.

The chain employs TRBV20-1 and TRBJ1-2; 7 bases map to TRBD1. The CDR3 spans 14 residues. Germline V gene sequence: CDR1 DFQATT, CDR2 SNEGSKA (reference sequence). Trimming at V came to 3 bases and at J to 6 bases, leaving 10 bases not matched to a gene. In DNA, the CDR3 is TGCAGTGCTAGGGCCCTCGGACAGGATAATGGCTACACCTTC. Translated: CSARALGQDNGYTF.